Following are 28 T cell receptor beta chains from one sample sequenced in a study of blood T cells in healthy people across ages. Through a sample-barcoded 5' primer and a J-beta primer mix, a second PCR was run for roughly 6 to 12 cycles. TCRdb processed the 5' RACE reads anew with MiXCR; each CDR3 protein has one entry. The sample has about 1.4 million distinct CDR3 sequences; around 59% are singletons. Sequencing input: blood. These receptors were collected from a man aged 18 to 30 in good health.

This rearrangement joins TRBV4-1 to TRBJ1-2; D not resolved. The CDR3 loop spans 14 amino acids. The germline CDR1 and CDR2 sequences are MGHRA and YSYEKL. Trimming cost V 4 bases and J 0 bases, with 9 bases left between them. The CDR3 DNA follows: TGCGCCAGCAGCCCGGCCAGTTCTAACTATGGCTACACCTTC. This codes for CASSPASSNYGYTF.

This chain uses TRBV10-3 with TRBJ2-7, with D unresolved. CDR1 and CDR2 from the germline V gene are ENHRY and SYGVKD. The CDR3 spans 13 residues. Trimming took off 3 bases at V and 1 base at J, with 7 bases between the two ends. Here the CDR3 reads CAISDLDSYEQYF. CDR3 coding DNA: TGTGCCATCAGTGATTTGGATTCCTACGAGCAGTACTTC.

This clonotype was counted between two and nine times. The rearrangement uses TRBV29-1 and TRBJ2-7; 7 bases are a match to TRBD2. There are 16 residues in the CDR3. The germline V gene encodes CDR1 SQVTM and CDR2 ANQGSEA. J lost 2 bases, V lost 6 bases, and 16 bases had no gene match. The CDR3 reads CSVSFPSSGVTYEQYF. CDR3 coding DNA: TGCAGCGTCTCATTCCCGTCTAGCGGCGTTACCTACGAGCAGTACTTC.

The chain links TRBV6-2 or TRBV6-3 to TRBJ2-7; the D gene is possibly TRBD1 (6 bases). This CDR3 is built from 15 residues. Per the germline V gene, CDR1 is MNHEY and CDR2 is SVGEGT. The ends were cut back, 2 bases at V and 2 bases at J, with 13 bases in the middle. The CDR3 DNA is TGTGCCAGCAGTTACGGCCCGGGACACACCTACGAGCAGTACTTC. Translating gives CASSYGPGHTYEQYF.

The V gene is TRBV29-1, the J gene TRBJ1-1, with 8 bases fitting TRBD1. This CDR3 has 13 amino acids. Germline CDR1 SQVTM, CDR2 ANQGSEA. V trimming: 6 bases; J trimming: 1 base; junction bases outside the gene matches: 4. The CDR3 nucleotides read TGCAGCGTCGCCGACAGGGGGAACACTGAAGCTTTCTTT. It translates to CSVADRGNTEAFF.

The gene calls are TRBV12-3 or TRBV12-4 and TRBJ2-5; D is undetermined. This CDR3 has 12 amino acids. Trimming cost V 3 bases and J 9 bases, with 11 bases left between them. The CDR3, as DNA: TGTGCCAGCAGTTTTGTCCGTGAGGCCCAGTACTTC. Amino acid sequence: CASSFVREAQYF.

This rearrangement joins TRBV7-8 to TRBJ2-1, with TRBD2 matching 10 bases. Unmatched junction bases numbered 6, after V lost 5 bases and J lost 8 bases. This CDR3 comprises 14 residues. CDR1 is SGHVS and CDR2 is FQNEAQ in the germline V gene. The CDR3 DNA reads as TGTGCCAGCAGCCTTAGCGGGGGGACGTATGAGCAGTTCTTC. Translated: CASSLSGGTYEQFF.

This chain joins TRBV5-1 and TRBJ1-1; no clear D. V was trimmed by 4 bases and J by 6 bases, leaving 16 bases between them. Germline values: CDR1 SGHRS, CDR2 YFSETQ. The CDR3 has 14 residues. In nucleotides, the CDR3 is TGCGCCAGCAGCCCCCGGACGGACGCTTCTGAAGCTTTCTTT. Amino acid sequence: CASSPRTDASEAFF.

This chain uses TRBV7-2 with TRBJ2-5, with D uncertain. Trimming stripped 1 base from V and 5 bases from J, with 14 bases between. This CDR3 comprises 15 residues. Germline lookup yields CDR1 SGHTA and CDR2 FQGNSA. In DNA form, the CDR3 reads TGTGCCAGCAGCTTAGTCCAGACCCCGTTGGAGACCCAGTACTTC. Residues: CASSLVQTPLETQYF.

This chain uses TRBV6-6 with TRBJ2-1; D possibly corresponds to TRBD2 (6 bases). Germline V gives CDR1 MNHNY, CDR2 SVGAGI (reference sequence). This CDR3 contains 15 residues. Deletions cut 4 bases from V and 3 bases from J, with 13 bases between. CDR3 loop: CASSSIGTHYNEQFF. The CDR3, as DNA: TGTGCCAGCAGTTCCATCGGGACTCACTACAATGAGCAGTTCTTC.

This clonotype has just a few counts. The V gene is TRBV9, the J gene TRBJ2-3; no firm D call. This CDR3 is 15 amino acids long. Germline assignment: CDR1 SGDLS and CDR2 YYNGEE. V was clipped by 0 bases and J by 2 bases, with 10 bases between them. CDR3 bases: TGTGCCAGCAGCGTAGCGGTCTCCATCACAGATACGCAGTATTTT. Its translation is CASSVAVSITDTQYF.

The chain links TRBV9 to TRBJ2-1; D uncertain. CDR1 is SGDLS and CDR2 is YYNGEE in the germline V gene. The V end was cut by 4 bases, the J end by 8 bases, with 22 bases between. The CDR3 has 16 residues. The CDR3: CASSICCPTSIDEQFF. Here the CDR3 DNA reads TGTGCCAGCAGCATATGCTGTCCTACATCCATCGATGAGCAGTTCTTC.

V usage is TRBV5-1 and J usage is TRBJ2-1; 9 nucleotides agree with TRBD2. Germline CDR1 SGHRS, CDR2 YFSETQ. Trimming cost V 4 bases and J 3 bases; bases outside gene matches: 5. This CDR3 spans 15 amino acids. DNA of the CDR3: TGCGCCAGCAGCGGAAGCGGGGGGAACTACAATGAGCAGTTCTTC. It is translated as CASSGSGGNYNEQFF.

This rearrangement joins TRBV29-1 to TRBJ2-7; the D gene is possibly TRBD1 (5 bases). CDR1 and CDR2 from the germline V gene are SQVTM and ANQGSEA. The CDR3 extends over 13 amino acids. V lost 2 bases to trimming and J lost 3 bases, with 11 bases between them. CDR3 amino acids: CSVEQGTDYEQYF. The CDR3 coding sequence is TGCAGCGTTGAACAGGGAACGGACTACGAGCAGTACTTC.

The chain carries TRBV14 and TRBJ1-1; D ambiguous. CDR3 length: 14 amino acids. Trimming took 3 bases from V and 3 from J, leaving 11 bases between them. Germline V gene sequence: CDR1 SGHDN, CDR2 FVKESK. CDR3 region: CASSHQPEYTEAFF. The CDR3 DNA reads as TGTGCCAGCAGCCATCAGCCAGAGTACACTGAAGCTTTCTTT.

The chain couples TRBV24-1 to TRBJ2-1; a weak D match, TRBD1 (6 bases). CDR1 and CDR2 from the germline V gene are KGHDR and SFDVKD. V gave up 4 bases and J gave up 12 bases, with 15 bases separating them. The CDR3 totals 13 residues. CDR3 loop: CATSENRVLGQFF. Here the CDR3 DNA reads TGTGCCACCAGTGAAAACAGGGTTTTGGGGCAGTTCTTC.

This clonotype was counted once. The chain recombines TRBV11-2 with TRBJ1-2; D unresolved. This CDR3 region has 14 residues. The germline gives CDR1 SGHAT, CDR2 FQNNGV. V was pared by 1 base and J by 7 bases, with 13 bases between. The CDR3 sequence: CASSLGAGISGYTF. CDR3 in DNA: TGTGCCAGCAGCTTAGGAGCTGGGATTTCTGGCTACACCTTC. Variable domain in full (rest from reference TRBV11-2 and TRBJ1-2): EAGVAQSPRYKIIEKRQSVAFWCNPISGHATLYWYQQILGQGPKLLIQFQNNGVVDDSQLPKDRFSAERLKGVDSTLKIQPAKLEDSAVYLCASSLGAGISGYTFGSGTRLTVV.

The chain carries TRBV7-9 and TRBJ2-1; D possibly uses TRBD1 or TRBD2 (5 bases each). V was cut by 7 bases and J by 7 bases, with 14 bases left in between. CDR1 SEHNR and CDR2 FQNEAQ come from the germline V gene (reference sequence). The CDR3 covers 13 residues. CDR3 bases: TGTGCCAGCAAGCCGGTCTGGGGGAATGAGCAGTTCTTC. This encodes CASKPVWGNEQFF. Looking up the rest from reference TRBV7-9 and TRBJ2-1 gives the full variable domain: DTGVSQNPRHKITKRGQNVTFRCDPISEHNRLYWYRQTLGQGPEFLTYFQNEAQLEKSRLLSDRFSAERPKGSFSTLEIQRTEQGDSAMYLCASKPVWGNEQFFGPGTRLTVL.

V gene TRBV7-2 combines with J gene TRBJ2-1; D is unclear. V was shortened by 5 bases and J by 2 bases, with 13 bases between the two germline ends. Germline-derived CDR1 and CDR2 are SGHTA and FQGNSA. The CDR3 loop spans 15 amino acids. The CDR3 spells CASSLRWGTYNEQFF. The CDR3 region has the DNA TGTGCCAGCAGCCTTAGGTGGGGAACCTACAATGAGCAGTTCTTC.

The table lists this clonotype with a count of one. The chain carries TRBV27 and TRBJ2-4, with 12 bases aligning to TRBD1. CDR1 is MNHEY, CDR2 SMNVEV, per germline (reference sequence). Losses at the gene ends were 6 bases for V and 1 base for J; bases not matched to a gene: 10. This CDR3 spans 18 amino acids. The CDR3 coding sequence is TGTGCCAGCAGCGGCGGGGACAGGGGGCGAACGGCCAAAAACATTCAGTACTTC. Translated, it gives CASSGGDRGRTAKNIQYF.

The genes are TRBV12-1 and TRBJ1-3. TRBV12-1 is a listed pseudogene. The CDR3 is 20 residues long. Here the CDR3 reads CASSFARQAVADRSGNTIYF. The CDR3 bases are TGTGCCAGCAGCTTTGCGCGCCAGGCAGTAGCGGACCGCTCTGGAAACACCATATATTTT.

The table lists this clonotype with a few counts. The rearrangement links TRBV27 to TRBJ2-5; the match to TRBD1 covers 7 bases. Per germline, CDR1 MNHEY and CDR2 SMNVEV (reference sequence). The CDR3 covers 14 residues. Trimming at V came to 3 bases and at J to 2 bases, leaving 3 bases not matched to a gene. CDR3 bases: TGTGCCAGCAGTTTCGGGACAGCACAAGAGACCCAGTACTTC. This gives the protein CASSFGTAQETQYF.

A few counts support this clonotype. This rearrangement joins TRBV25-1 to TRBJ2-1; 7 positions match TRBD2. CDR3 length: 12 residues. With V trimmed by 7 bases and J by 6 bases, 3 bases remained unmatched. CDR1 MGHDK and CDR2 SYGVNS come from the germline V gene. CDR3 residues: CASTGGSNEQFF. CDR3 DNA sequence: TGTGCCAGCACTGGCGGGAGCAATGAGCAGTTCTTC.

This chain uses TRBV7-9 with TRBJ2-6, with 9 bases fitting TRBD1. This CDR3 comprises 17 residues. Germline CDR1 is SEHNR and CDR2 is FQNEAQ (reference sequence). V was clipped by 6 bases and J by 7 bases; unmatched bases: 13. The CDR3 DNA reads TGTGCCAGCAGACTCACCGGGACAGGGAATGACGCCAACGTCCTGACTTTC. Protein sequence: CASRLTGTGNDANVLTF.

This chain joins TRBV6-2 or TRBV6-3 and TRBJ2-1; D is perhaps TRBD1 or TRBD2 (6 bases each). V was pared by 4 bases and J by 11 bases, with 21 bases between. CDR1 is MNHEY and CDR2 is SVGEGT in the germline V gene. This CDR3 comprises 15 residues. The CDR3 DNA sequence: TGTGCCAGCAGTTCCGGGGGCAGTGACACAAATAAGCAGTTCTTC. Its translation: CASSSGGSDTNKQFF.

V is TRBV4-1 and J is TRBJ2-1, with 11 bases lining up with TRBD2. CDR1 MGHRA and CDR2 YSYEKL come from the germline V gene. V was pared by 5 bases and J by 4 bases, with 10 bases of the junction left unmatched. CDR3 length: 17 residues. This CDR3 reads CASSSSGGPTKYNEQFF. DNA for the CDR3: TGCGCCAGCAGCTCTAGCGGGGGGCCTACCAAATACAATGAGCAGTTCTTC.

CDR3 bases: TGTGCCAGTTATTTTAGGGGATCGAGCTCCTACAATGAGCAGTTCTTC. It translates to CASYFRGSSSYNEQFF. V is TRBV19 and J is TRBJ2-1; perhaps TRBD1 as D (5 bases). Germline lookup yields CDR1 LNHDA and CDR2 SQIVND (reference sequence). The V gene lost 8 bases and the J gene lost 0 bases, with 17 bases spanning the gap. This CDR3 has 16 residues.

V usage is TRBV28 and J usage is TRBJ2-6; maybe TRBD1 (6 bases). V lost 3 bases to trimming and J lost 0 bases, with 12 bases between them. The CDR3 is 17 amino acids. CDR1 is MDHEN and CDR2 is SYDVKM in the germline V gene. The CDR3 DNA reads as TGTGCCAGCAGTTTTGTTGTACAGGGCTCTGGGGCCAACGTCCTGACTTTC. This sequence encodes CASSFVVQGSGANVLTF.